The 31 T cell receptor beta chains reported below all come from one sample, sequenced in a study of regulatory T cells in long-lasting Graves disease. Indicated time point: persistent/refractory GD, antithyroid drugs over 5 years with positive TRAb. RNA isolated from PBMCs was used to make the TCR library. Relying on iRepertoire HTBI primers and Arm-PCR of CDR3 regions, the team built TCR beta libraries. One entry per CDR3 protein, called by TCRdb with MiXCR from the multiplex PCR reads. The table includes about 290,000 distinct CDR3 sequences, 20% to 25% detected once. Sequences were derived from peripheral blood mononuclear cells (PBMCs), sampled when the disease was refractory, from a patient treated with antithyroid drugs. The receptor set was obtained from a female donor with Graves disease.

The chain has TRBV15 and TRBJ2-2, with a possible D match to TRBD2 (6 bases). The CDR3 runs to 17 residues. Germline V gene sequence: CDR1 LNHNV, CDR2 YYDKDF (reference sequence). With 1 base removed from V and 6 bases from J, the gap between germline ends came to 18 bases. CDR3 loop: CATSRVPTGTGAGELFF. CDR3 nucleotide sequence: TGTGCCACCAGCAGAGTCCCGACCGGGACTGGCGCCGGGGAGCTGTTTTTT.

The chain employs TRBV7-9 and TRBJ1-1; D gene unclear. The CDR3 extends over 16 amino acids. Germline V CDR1 and CDR2: SEHNR, FQNEAQ (reference sequence). With 6 bases removed from V and 6 bases from J, the gap between germline ends came to 23 bases. The CDR3 loop is CASRTIRGGLGSEAFF. CDR3 nucleotide sequence: TGTGCCAGCAGGACCATACGGGGAGGATTGGGATCTGAAGCTTTCTTT. Looking up the rest from reference TRBV7-9 and TRBJ1-1 gives the full variable domain: DTGVSQNPRHKITKRGQNVTFRCDPISEHNRLYWYRQTLGQGPEFLTYFQNEAQLEKSRLLSDRFSAERPKGSFSTLEIQRTEQGDSAMYLCASRTIRGGLGSEAFFGQGTRLTVV.

The J gene is TRBJ2-1, the V gene TRBV27; 13 nucleotides line up with TRBD2. The CDR3 consists of 16 residues. Trimming took 5 bases from V and 4 from J; bases not matched to a gene: 5. CDR1 MNHEY and CDR2 SMNVEV come from the germline V gene (reference sequence). The CDR3 sequence is CASSQKLAGGYNEQFF. DNA of the CDR3: TGTGCCAGCAGTCAGAAACTAGCGGGAGGGTACAATGAGCAGTTCTTC.

In this sample, this clonotype turned up many times. This chain connects TRBV5-6 to TRBJ1-2; tentatively, D is TRBD1 (5 bases). The germline CDR1 and CDR2 sequences are SGHDT and YYEEEE. The germline V and J ends were trimmed by 1 base and 8 bases, with 18 bases remaining between them. The CDR3 runs to 15 residues. Here the CDR3 reads CASSLRKGELKGYTF. For the CDR3, the DNA is TGTGCCAGCAGCTTGAGGAAAGGGGAGCTTAAGGGCTACACCTTC. Using reference TRBV5-6 and TRBJ1-2 for the parts outside the CDR3, the full variable domain is DAGVTQSPTHLIKTRGQQVTLRCSPKSGHDTVSWYQQALGQGPQFIFQYYEEEERQRGNFPDRFSGHQFPNYSSELNVNALLLGDSALYLCASSLRKGELKGYTFGSGTRLTVV.

This chain joins TRBV15 and TRBJ2-1, with D tentatively TRBD1 or TRBD2 (6 bases each). V lost 1 base, J lost 4 bases, and 17 bases lay in between. CDR3 length: 17 amino acids. Germline V CDR1 and CDR2: LNHNV, YYDKDF (reference sequence). The DNA for the CDR3 is TGTGCCACCAGCAGAGGAGAACAGGGAGGACTTTACAATGAGCAGTTCTTC. This sequence encodes CATSRGEQGGLYNEQFF.

This clonotype was seen many times. This sequence joins TRBV28 and TRBJ2-7; weak D call: TRBD1 (6 bases). V shed 6 bases and J shed 0 bases, with 18 bases lying between them. CDR1 is MDHEN, CDR2 SYDVKM, per germline. The CDR3 spans 16 residues. As DNA, the CDR3 is TGTGCCAGCAGCCACCGACCCAGGACAGCCTCCTACGAGCAGTACTTC. This translates into CASSHRPRTASYEQYF.

The genes are TRBV20-1 and TRBJ2-5; perhaps D is TRBD1 or TRBD2 (5 bases each). V shed 7 bases and J shed 5 bases, with 20 bases lying between them. From germline, CDR1 is DFQATT and CDR2 SNEGSKA (reference sequence). The CDR3 covers 14 residues. CDR3 region: CSVTQGPERETQYF. In nucleotides, the CDR3 is TGCAGTGTTACCCAGGGCCCAGAGCGGGAGACCCAGTACTTC.

This clonotype was seen repeatedly, ten times or more. The V call is TRBV7-9, the J call TRBJ2-7; 7 nucleotides line up with TRBD2. This CDR3 is built from 16 residues. The germline V gene has CDR1 SEHNR and CDR2 FQNEAQ (reference sequence). J was trimmed by 0 bases and V by 3 bases; bases with no gene match: 8. Here the CDR3 DNA reads TGTGCCAGCAGCTTCCCTTGGGCTAGCGGCTCCTACGAGCAGTACTTC. Translation gives CASSFPWASGSYEQYF.

This clonotype was counted at least ten times. The rearrangement links TRBV28 to TRBJ1-2, with 8 positions matching TRBD1. Trimming removed 6 bases from V and 6 bases from J; junction bases left unmatched: 9. CDR3 length: 14 amino acids. Looked up from germline, CDR1 is MDHEN and CDR2 is SYDVKM. The CDR3 DNA is TGTGCCAGCAGCCCAGGGGGCAACCCGCATGGCTACACCTTC. It encodes CASSPGGNPHGYTF.

This clonotype was picked up many times. The J gene is TRBJ1-2, the V gene TRBV2, with a tentative D call TRBD1 (6 bases). V lost 8 bases, J lost 6 bases, and 25 bases lay in between. CDR1 and CDR2 (germline): SNHLY, FYNNEI. This CDR3 has 16 residues. The CDR3 bases are TGTGCCAGCGTGAAAACTTCCTCCCGGACAGAACATGGCTACACCTTC. Translating gives CASVKTSSRTEHGYTF.

This clonotype was seen repeatedly, ten times or more. The chain joins TRBV9 to TRBJ2-5; D may be TRBD2 (7 bases). Trimming pared 2 bases from V and 4 bases from J, leaving 18 bases between. CDR1 is SGDLS and CDR2 is YYNGEE in the germline V gene. The length of the CDR3 is 16 residues. The CDR3 DNA sequence: TGTGCCAGCAGCGTGAGTCCGGGGGGCGAACCAGAGACCCAGTACTTC. Protein sequence: CASSVSPGGEPETQYF.

The V call is TRBV11-2, the J call TRBJ1-1, with D possibly TRBD1 on 5 matching bases. Trimming left V 5 bases short and J 11 bases short, with 21 bases between. The germline V gene encodes CDR1 SGHAT and CDR2 FQNNGV. The CDR3 loop spans 14 amino acids. The CDR3 sequence is CASSLPQVPPEAFF. CDR3 coding DNA: TGTGCCAGCAGCCTACCACAGGTCCCGCCCGAGGCTTTCTTT.

The rearrangement links TRBV28 to TRBJ2-6, with 13 positions matching TRBD2. Trimming cost V 5 bases and J 5 bases; bases outside gene matches: 3. CDR3 size: 16 residues. Germline V lookup: CDR1 MDHEN, CDR2 SYDVKM. CDR3 residues: CASSPTSGRWANVLTF. For the CDR3, the DNA is TGTGCCAGCAGTCCGACTAGCGGGAGGTGGGCCAACGTCCTGACTTTC.

The chain links TRBV12-3 or TRBV12-4 to TRBJ1-2; D unresolved. V was clipped by 8 bases and J by 6 bases, with 16 bases between them. The CDR3 covers 13 residues. CDR3: CASQIRPSDGYTF. CDR3 nucleotides: TGTGCCAGCCAGATAAGGCCCAGTGATGGCTACACCTTC.

This clonotype was seen only once. A much larger clone is a single base away; this may be a read error. The chain combines TRBV10-3 with TRBJ1-5; 9 nucleotides match TRBD1. The CDR3 has 14 residues. The germline gives CDR1 ENHRY, CDR2 SYGVKD. Trimming removed 6 bases from V and 9 bases from J; junction bases left unmatched: 9. The CDR3: CAIRGQGADRPQHF. The CDR3 DNA follows: TGTGCCATCAGGGGACAGGGAGCGGATCGGCCCCAGCATTTT.

This sequence joins TRBV7-9 and TRBJ1-4, with 9 bases fitting TRBD1. Trimming cost V 4 bases and J 1 base; bases outside gene matches: 4. Germline V CDR1 and CDR2: SEHNR, FQNEAQ (reference sequence). This CDR3 is 16 amino acids long. As DNA, the CDR3 is TGTGCCAGCAGCTCTCAGACAGGGGGAACTAATGAAAAACTGTTTTTT. This encodes CASSSQTGGTNEKLFF.

This chain connects TRBV6-2 or TRBV6-3 to TRBJ2-7, with 13 positions matching TRBD2. Trimming removed 8 bases from V and 7 bases from J; junction bases left unmatched: 11. Germline lookup yields CDR1 MNHEY and CDR2 SVGEGT. The CDR3 covers 15 residues. The CDR3 loop reads CASRRGLAGAGEQYF. The CDR3 DNA reads as TGTGCCAGCCGACGAGGACTAGCGGGAGCGGGGGAGCAGTACTTC.

The table lists this clonotype with a few counts. The J gene is TRBJ2-5, the V gene TRBV19; D possibly matches TRBD1 or TRBD2 (5 bases each). The CDR3 is made up of 13 amino acids. In germline, CDR1 is LNHDA, CDR2 SQIVND (reference sequence). The germline V and J ends were trimmed by 7 bases and 2 bases, with 11 bases remaining between them. The DNA of the CDR3 is TGTGCCAGTAAGGACGGGGCACAAGAGACCCAGTACTTC. Translation gives CASKDGAQETQYF.

This clonotype was seen only a few times. The rearrangement uses TRBV6-2 or TRBV6-3 and TRBJ2-5; D is possibly TRBD1 or TRBD2 (5 bases each). V gave up 5 bases and J gave up 5 bases, with 12 bases separating them. The CDR3 has 13 amino acids. Germline CDR1 is MNHEY and CDR2 is SVGEGT. In DNA, the CDR3 is TGTGCCAGCAGTGAGGGGTGGTGGGAGACCCAGTACTTC. This codes for CASSEGWWETQYF.

The chain recombines TRBV20-1 with TRBJ2-1; tentative D call: TRBD1 (8 bases). The CDR3 loop spans 14 amino acids. Germline values: CDR1 DFQATT, CDR2 SNEGSKA (reference sequence). The DNA for the CDR3 is TGCAGGCCAGGGGGCGGGAGAGGATACAATGAGCAGTTCTTC. Amino acids: CRPGGGRGYNEQFF.

The rearrangement uses TRBV6-2 or TRBV6-3 and TRBJ2-3; D is perhaps TRBD2 (5 bases). The germline V and J ends were trimmed by 7 bases and 1 base, with 12 bases remaining between them. This CDR3 has 14 residues. Germline V gene lookup returns CDR1 MNHEY and CDR2 SVGEGT. The CDR3 region is CASKREQGTDTQYF. The CDR3 nucleotides are TGTGCCAGCAAGAGGGAGCAGGGCACAGATACGCAGTATTTT.

This clonotype came up many times. The V gene is TRBV28, the J gene TRBJ1-5; D is ambiguous. This CDR3 has 12 residues. Germline-derived CDR1 and CDR2 are MDHEN and SYDVKM. The ends were cut back, 6 bases at V and 1 base at J, with 4 bases in the middle. CDR3 sequence reads: CASRVSNQPQHF. Written as DNA, the CDR3 is TGTGCCAGCAGGGTCAGCAATCAGCCCCAGCATTTT. The complete variable domain, with remaining parts taken from reference TRBV28 and TRBJ1-5, reads DVKVTQSSRYLVKRTGEKVFLECVQDMDHENMFWYRQDPGLGLRLIYFSYDVKMKEKGDIPEGYSVSREKKERFSLILESASTNQTSMYLCASRVSNQPQHFGDGTRLSIL.

Many counts were recorded for this clonotype. The J gene is TRBJ1-1, the V gene TRBV15; 9 bases align to TRBD1. The junction had 11 bases not matched to a gene; V was cut back by 5 bases and J by 10 bases. From germline, CDR1 is LNHNV and CDR2 YYDKDF (reference sequence). The CDR3 length is 14 residues. The chain's CDR3 is CATSRWTGERVAFF. The CDR3 DNA reads TGTGCCACCAGCCGTTGGACAGGGGAAAGGGTAGCTTTCTTT. The whole variable domain, remainder taken from reference TRBV15 and TRBJ1-1, is DAMVIQNPRYQVTQFGKPVTLSCSQTLNHNVMYWYQQKSSQAPKLLFHYYDKDFNNEADTPDNFQSRRPNTSFCFLDIRSPGLGDTAMYLCATSRWTGERVAFFGQGTRLTVV.

This clonotype has ten or more counts. The gene calls are TRBV7-2 and TRBJ1-5; no reliable D call. Germline CDR1 reads SGHTA; CDR2 reads FQGNSA. Trimming took off 3 bases at V and 0 bases at J, with 9 bases between the two ends. The CDR3 covers 15 residues. CDR3 sequence (DNA): TGTGCCAGCAGCTTCACATACAATAGCAATCAGCCCCAGCATTTT. Translating it yields CASSFTYNSNQPQHF.

In its sample, this clonotype was seen a few times. The chain joins TRBV7-8 to TRBJ2-2; D is uncertain. Trimming stripped 0 bases from V and 6 bases from J, with 8 bases between. This CDR3 is 14 amino acids long. Germline V CDR1 and CDR2: SGHVS, FQNEAQ. The CDR3: CASSLARKAGELFF. As DNA, the CDR3 is TGTGCCAGCAGCTTAGCGAGGAAGGCCGGGGAGCTGTTTTTT.

This clonotype was counted ten times or more. The chain joins TRBV20-1 to TRBJ1-2; TRBD1 aligns across 7 bases. This CDR3 has 14 amino acids. Germline CDR1 is DFQATT and CDR2 is SNEGSKA (reference sequence). Unmatched junction bases numbered 5, after V lost 0 bases and J lost 4 bases. CDR3: CSAREQGGSYGYTF. The CDR3 DNA is TGCAGTGCTAGAGAGCAGGGGGGTTCCTATGGCTACACCTTC.

In its sample, this clonotype was seen many times. The chain joins TRBV27 to TRBJ1-6; 9 bases agree with TRBD1. V lost 7 bases and J lost 10; bases outside the gene matches: 11. The CDR3 is 15 residues long. In germline, CDR1 is MNHEY, CDR2 SMNVEV (reference sequence). For the CDR3, the DNA is TGTGCCAGCACCACTCTACAGGGGGCGAAGTCACCCCTCCACTTT. As protein: CASTTLQGAKSPLHF.

This clonotype was recorded many times. The V call is TRBV5-5, the J call TRBJ2-5; D is perhaps TRBD1 or TRBD2 (5 bases each). This CDR3 is built from 16 residues. Trimming left V 5 bases short and J 2 bases short, with 19 bases between. Germline lookup yields CDR1 SGHKS and CDR2 YYEKEE (reference sequence). The CDR3 reads CASSPPRGDRQETQYF. For the CDR3, the DNA is TGTGCCAGCAGTCCCCCTCGAGGGGATAGACAAGAGACCCAGTACTTC.

The rearrangement uses TRBV7-2 and TRBJ1-5, with 7 bases lining up with TRBD1. CDR1 SGHTA and CDR2 FQGNSA come from the germline V gene. This CDR3 spans 15 amino acids. The V gene end was trimmed by 5 bases and the J gene end by 2 bases; junction bases not matched to a gene: 6. The CDR3 DNA reads as TGTGCCAGCAGCCAGGGGGTTTCGGGCAATCAGCCCCAGCATTTT. This gives the protein CASSQGVSGNQPQHF.

The chain employs TRBV5-1 and TRBJ2-2; 8 bases map to TRBD2. The CDR3 length is 14 residues. J was trimmed by 7 bases and V by 4 bases; bases with no gene match: 6. CDR1 is SGHRS, CDR2 YFSETQ, per germline. The CDR3: CASSPAGVSGELFF. The DNA for the CDR3 is TGCGCCAGCAGCCCAGCGGGAGTAAGCGGGGAGCTGTTTTTT. The variable domain in full, completed from reference TRBV5-1 and TRBJ2-2, reads KAGVTQTPRYLIKTRGQQVTLSCSPISGHRSVSWYQQTPGQGLQFLFEYFSETQRNKGNFPGRFSGRQFSNSRSEMNVSTLELGDSALYLCASSPAGVSGELFFGEGSRLTVL.

This clonotype showed up just a few times. The gene calls are TRBV5-5 and TRBJ1-2; D is unresolved. The V gene's germline CDR1 is SGHKS and CDR2 YYEKEE (reference sequence). V was pared by 5 bases and J by 5 bases, with 7 bases between. The CDR3 extends over 11 amino acids. The CDR3 region has the DNA TGTGCCAGCAGTACGGGATATGGCTACACCTTC. This codes for CASSTGYGYTF.